Below, 9 T cell receptor beta chains from the same sample are listed, as sequenced in a study of control samples from healthy donors and cancer patients. TCRdb's table, derived via immunoSEQ multiplex PCR, lists solely in-frame clones and lacks some. The table shows 100,000 or so clones, with about 79% occurring only once. Material: blood. The receptors were sampled from a woman aged 25 to 39 in good health.

The CDR3 spells CASSQADSSPLHF. The CDR3 nucleotides read TGTGCCAGCAGCCAAGCCGACAGTTCACCCCTCCACTTT. This sequence joins TRBV3-1 (or the pseudogene TRBV3-2) and TRBJ1-6, with D perhaps TRBD1 (5 bases). There are 13 residues in the CDR3. The germline CDR1 and CDR2 sequences are LGHDT and YNNKEL (reference sequence). V gave up 1 base and J gave up 9 bases, with 7 bases separating them.

This clone showed up just once. This chain connects TRBV7-2 to TRBJ1-1; no clear D gene. V lost 5 bases and J lost 0, with 13 bases in between. Germline values: CDR1 SGHTA, CDR2 FQGNSA. This CDR3 is built from 15 residues. The CDR3 spells CASSITRAMNTEAFF. Here the CDR3 DNA reads TGTGCCAGCAGCATTACGAGGGCAATGAACACTGAAGCTTTCTTT.

This chain uses TRBV4-3 with TRBJ1-3, with D maybe TRBD1 (6 bases). V dropped 4 bases and J dropped 2 bases, with 9 bases sitting between them. This CDR3 is 14 amino acids long. Per germline, CDR1 LGHNA and CDR2 YSLEER. DNA for the CDR3: TGCGCCAGCAGCCTTGGACAGACTGGAAACACCATATATTTT. Its translation is CASSLGQTGNTIYF.

V usage is TRBV6-4 and J usage is TRBJ2-1; 13 bases agree with TRBD2. Unmatched junction bases numbered 5, after V lost 3 bases and J lost 9 bases. Germline loops: CDR1 MRHNA, CDR2 SNTAGT. The CDR3 is made up of 15 amino acids. For the CDR3, the DNA is TGTGCCAGCAGTGAGTGGACTAGCGGGGGTAGTGAGCAGTTCTTC. Its protein product is CASSEWTSGGSEQFF.

V and J are TRBV5-1 and TRBJ2-7; TRBD1 agrees at 8 bases. The CDR3 spans 16 residues. The V segment lost 0 bases and the J segment 0 bases; nucleotides outside the gene matches: 5. The germline CDR1 and CDR2 sequences are SGHRS and YFSETQ. The CDR3 DNA reads as TGCGCCAGCAGCTTGGCCTTACAGGGGGACTCCTACGAGCAGTACTTC. This translates into CASSLALQGDSYEQYF. Drawing the rest from reference TRBV5-1 and TRBJ2-7, the complete variable domain is KAGVTQTPRYLIKTRGQQVTLSCSPISGHRSVSWYQQTPGQGLQFLFEYFSETQRNKGNFPGRFSGRQFSNSRSEMNVSTLELGDSALYLCASSLALQGDSYEQYFGPGTRLTVT.

The V gene is TRBV5-6, the J gene TRBJ2-4; no reliable D call. Trimming cost V 3 bases and J 0 bases, with 10 bases left between them. CDR1 is SGHDT and CDR2 is YYEEEE in the germline V gene. The CDR3 covers 15 residues. DNA of the CDR3: TGTGCCAGCAGCTCTACCATACTAGCCAAAAACATTCAGTACTTC. This codes for CASSSTILAKNIQYF.

This clone has only one observation. This chain connects TRBV7-9 to TRBJ2-2, with 9 bases aligning to TRBD1. The junction had 2 bases not matched to a gene; V was cut back by 1 base and J by 5 bases. CDR1 is SEHNR, CDR2 FQNEAQ, per germline (reference sequence). The CDR3 has 15 residues. Here the CDR3 reads CASSLVGTGTGELFF. In DNA form, the CDR3 reads TGTGCCAGCAGCTTAGTCGGGACAGGGACCGGGGAGCTGTTTTTT.

The CDR3 protein is CASSLRQGNLGEQYF. The CDR3 DNA reads as TGCGCCAGCAGCCTACGGCAGGGCAACCTCGGCGAGCAGTACTTC. J is TRBJ2-7 and V is TRBV5-1; D might be TRBD1 (5 bases). Germline V CDR1 and CDR2: SGHRS, YFSETQ. The CDR3 spans 15 residues. The germline V and J ends were trimmed by 4 bases and 6 bases, with 20 bases remaining between them.

This chain links TRBV18 with TRBJ1-1; no clear D gene. V was clipped by 2 bases and J by 0 bases, with 10 bases between them. Germline V gene sequence: CDR1 KGHSH, CDR2 LQKENI. The CDR3 consists of 15 residues. CDR3 sequence: CASSPELTVNTEAFF. DNA of the CDR3: TGTGCCAGCTCACCAGAGCTAACAGTGAACACTGAAGCTTTCTTT.